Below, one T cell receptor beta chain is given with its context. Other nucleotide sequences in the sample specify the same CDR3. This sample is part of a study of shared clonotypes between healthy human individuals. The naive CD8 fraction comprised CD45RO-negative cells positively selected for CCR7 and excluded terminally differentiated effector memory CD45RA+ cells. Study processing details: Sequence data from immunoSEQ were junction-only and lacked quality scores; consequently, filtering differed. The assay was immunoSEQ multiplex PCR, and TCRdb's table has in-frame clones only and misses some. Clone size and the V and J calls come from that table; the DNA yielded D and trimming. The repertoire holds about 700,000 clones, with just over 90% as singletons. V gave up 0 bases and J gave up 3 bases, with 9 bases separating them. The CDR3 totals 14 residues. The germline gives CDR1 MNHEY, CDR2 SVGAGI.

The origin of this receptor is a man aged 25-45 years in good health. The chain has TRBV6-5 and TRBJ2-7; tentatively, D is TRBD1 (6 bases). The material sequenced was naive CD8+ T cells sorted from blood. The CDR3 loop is CASSYSGQSYEQYF. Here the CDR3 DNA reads TGTGCCAGCAGTTACTCTGGACAGAGCTACGAGCAGTACTTC.